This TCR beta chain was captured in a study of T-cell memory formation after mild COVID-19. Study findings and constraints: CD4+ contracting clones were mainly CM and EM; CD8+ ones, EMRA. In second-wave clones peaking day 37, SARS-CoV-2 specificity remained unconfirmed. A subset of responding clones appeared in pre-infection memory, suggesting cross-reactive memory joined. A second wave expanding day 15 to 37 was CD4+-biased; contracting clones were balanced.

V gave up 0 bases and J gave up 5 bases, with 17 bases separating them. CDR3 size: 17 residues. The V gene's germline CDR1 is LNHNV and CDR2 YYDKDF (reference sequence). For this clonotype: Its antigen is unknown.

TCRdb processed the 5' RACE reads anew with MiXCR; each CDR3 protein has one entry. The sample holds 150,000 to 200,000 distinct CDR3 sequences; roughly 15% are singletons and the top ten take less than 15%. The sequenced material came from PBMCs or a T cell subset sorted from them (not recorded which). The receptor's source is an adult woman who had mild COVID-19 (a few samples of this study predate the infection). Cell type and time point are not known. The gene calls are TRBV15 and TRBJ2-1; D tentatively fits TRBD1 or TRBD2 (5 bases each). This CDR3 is CATSRDRVGTGHNEQFF. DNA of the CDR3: TGTGCCACCAGCAGAGATCGAGTGGGGACGGGTCACAATGAGCAGTTCTTC.